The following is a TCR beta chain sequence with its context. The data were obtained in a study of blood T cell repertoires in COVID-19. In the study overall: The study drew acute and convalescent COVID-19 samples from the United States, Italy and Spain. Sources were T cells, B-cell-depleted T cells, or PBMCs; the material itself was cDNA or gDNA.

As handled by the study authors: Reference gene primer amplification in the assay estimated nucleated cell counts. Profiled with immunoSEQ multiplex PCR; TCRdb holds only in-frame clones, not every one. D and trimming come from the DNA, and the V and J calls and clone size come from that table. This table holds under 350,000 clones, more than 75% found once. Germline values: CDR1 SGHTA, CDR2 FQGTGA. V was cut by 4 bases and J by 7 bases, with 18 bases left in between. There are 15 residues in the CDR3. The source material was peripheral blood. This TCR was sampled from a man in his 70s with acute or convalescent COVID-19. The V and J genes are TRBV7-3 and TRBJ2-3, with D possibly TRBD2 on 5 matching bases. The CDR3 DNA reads TGTGCCAGCAGCTCCGGGGTCCCTGGGGAAAATACGCAGTATTTT. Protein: CASSSGVPGENTQYF.